This TCR beta chain was retrieved from a study of type 1 regulatory T cells. On the study more broadly: An in vitro protocol generated T-allo10, a Tr1-enriched, alloantigen-specific CD4 T cell product.

This CDR3 contains 18 residues. Germline V lookup: CDR1 LGHNA, CDR2 YNFKEQ. V shed 1 base, J shed 2 bases, and the junction held 8 bases outside the gene matches. TCRdb re-called the reads through MiXCR, storing one row per CDR3 protein. The table lists some 90,000 distinct CDR3 sequences, roughly 31% of them singletons. The receptor's source is a human donor in good health. The J gene is TRBJ2-5, the V gene TRBV4-2, with 12 bases matching TRBD2. What was sequenced was CD4+ T cells, either the whole sample or a sorted fraction (not recorded which). The CDR3 reads CASSQAPAGTSGQETQYF. Written as DNA, the CDR3 is TGTGCCAGCAGCCAAGCCCCTGCCGGGACTAGCGGGCAAGAGACCCAGTACTTC.